Only one count was recorded for the clone carrying this T cell receptor beta chain. These data come from a study of shared clonotypes between healthy human individuals. This CDR3 has 17 amino acids. Trimming at V came to 3 bases and at J to 0 bases, leaving 8 bases not matched to a gene. CDR1 and CDR2 from the germline V gene are LNHDA and SQIVND (reference sequence). The repertoire was sequenced with immunoSEQ multiplex PCR; TCRdb's copy has only in-frame clones and lacks some. The sample has about 1 million clones; 70% to 80% are singletons. The sample taken for sequencing was memory CD4+ T cells sorted from blood. Subset here: CD45RA-negative fraction. J is TRBJ2-3 and V is TRBV19; TRBD2 aligns across 8 bases. This clonotype originated in a man younger than 30 in good health. CDR3 coding DNA: TGTGCCAGTAGTATCGGGGGGGGCCGTGCTAGCACAGATACGCAGTATTTT. Its translation: CASSIGGGRASTDTQYF. The variable domain in full, completed from reference TRBV19 and TRBJ2-3, reads DGGITQSPKYLFRKEGQNVTLSCEQNLNHDAMYWYRQDPGQGLRLIYYSQIVNDFQKGDIAEGYSVSREKKESFPLTVTSAQKNPTAFYLCASSIGGGRASTDTQYFGPGTRLTVL.